The 14 T cell receptor beta chains below all came from one sample that was sequenced in a study of blood T cell repertoires in COVID-19. Here immunoSEQ multiplex PCR was the method, and the copy in TCRdb shows in-frame clones only, minus some. This sample has roughly 110,000 clones; around 88% occur once, and the top ten carry about 18%. Sequencing was done on a sample of peripheral blood. The receptors stem from a human donor with acute or convalescent COVID-19. The donor label of this sample is uncertain.

V usage is TRBV18 and J usage is TRBJ1-1, with 11 bases that match TRBD1. CDR3 size: 15 residues. J gave up 5 bases and V 2 bases, and 4 bases lay outside the gene matches. Germline V gives CDR1 KGHSH, CDR2 LQKENI. CDR3 amino acids: CASSPRTGGETEAFF. DNA for the CDR3: TGTGCCAGCTCACCAAGGACAGGGGGCGAGACTGAAGCTTTCTTT.

This clone has just one count. The V call is TRBV5-1, the J call TRBJ2-2, with D maybe TRBD1 (5 bases). The CDR3 sequence is 14 residues long. Germline lookup yields CDR1 SGHRS and CDR2 YFSETQ. With 7 bases removed from V and 0 bases from J, the gap between germline ends came to 10 bases. CDR3 nucleotide sequence: TGCGCCAGCTCACGACAGACGAACACCGGGGAGCTGTTTTTT. This codes for CASSRQTNTGELFF.

This clone was seen more than once but under ten times. J is TRBJ2-3 and V is TRBV7-6; 14 bases are shared with TRBD2. V lost 3 bases to trimming and J lost 0 bases; unmatched junction nucleotides: 11. The CDR3 is made up of 20 amino acids. The V gene's germline CDR1 is SGHVS and CDR2 FNYEAQ. CDR3 nucleotide sequence: TGTGCCAGCAGCTTGGAGGGACTAGCGGGGGTGTACAGTAGCACAGATACGCAGTATTTT. Amino acids: CASSLEGLAGVYSSTDTQYF. Looking up the rest from reference TRBV7-6 and TRBJ2-3 gives the full variable domain: GAGVSQSPRYKVTKRGQDVALRCDPISGHVSLYWYRQALGQGPEFLTYFNYEAQQDKSGLPNDRFSAERPEGSISTLTIQRTEQRDSAMYRCASSLEGLAGVYSSTDTQYFGPGTRLTVL.

J is TRBJ2-5 and V is TRBV4-3; 8 bases agree with TRBD2. The ends lost 3 bases at V and 0 bases at J; junction bases unmatched: 6. The length of the CDR3 is 16 residues. Germline loops: CDR1 LGHNA, CDR2 YSLEER. In nucleotides, the CDR3 is TGCGCCAGCAGCCAGCATGGTAGCGGGAACCAAGAGACCCAGTACTTC. Translated, it gives CASSQHGSGNQETQYF.

V and J are TRBV7-2 and TRBJ2-2; TRBD2 matches at 7 bases. The trim removed 0 bases at V and 0 bases at J, leaving 1 base unmatched. The CDR3 has 16 residues. The germline V gene has CDR1 SGHTA and CDR2 FQGNSA. This CDR3 reads CASSLASGANTGELFF. The CDR3, as DNA: TGTGCCAGCAGCTTAGCAAGCGGGGCGAACACCGGGGAGCTGTTTTTT.

CDR3 bases: TGCGCCAGCAGCTTCTCAGGCCTTAGCAATCAGCCCCAGCATTTT. It codes for CASSFSGLSNQPQHF. The genes are TRBV5-1 and TRBJ1-5; D gene uncertain. V was trimmed by 2 bases and J by 0 bases, leaving 9 bases between them. This CDR3 comprises 15 residues. Germline V gene data show CDR1 as SGHRS and CDR2 as YFSETQ.

The chain has TRBV19 and TRBJ1-2; TRBD1 matches 7 bases. CDR3 size: 14 residues. V lost 3 bases, J lost 4 bases, and 5 bases stayed unmatched. From germline, CDR1 is LNHDA and CDR2 SQIVND (reference sequence). The CDR3 here is CASSIGQALYGYTF. The CDR3 DNA follows: TGTGCCAGTAGTATTGGACAGGCGCTCTATGGCTACACCTTC.

This chain connects TRBV6-6 to TRBJ1-6; 11 bases map to TRBD1. Germline V CDR1 and CDR2: MNHNY, SVGAGI (reference sequence). V lost 6 bases and J lost 10; bases outside the gene matches: 8. The CDR3 is made up of 15 amino acids. The CDR3 protein is CASSSGQGAGSPLHF. The DNA for the CDR3 is TGTGCCAGCAGCAGCGGACAGGGGGCCGGATCACCCCTCCACTTT.

A single count supports this clone. The chain recombines TRBV7-8 with TRBJ1-5, with a weak D call TRBD1 (6 bases). The CDR3 has 15 residues. Trimming took off 5 bases at V and 6 bases at J, with 17 bases between the two ends. From germline, CDR1 is SGHVS and CDR2 FQNEAQ. The CDR3 DNA is TGTGCCAGCAGCCCGTACAGGGTTGGAATTCAGCCCCAGCATTTT. The encoded protein is CASSPYRVGIQPQHF. The complete variable domain, with remaining parts taken from reference TRBV7-8 and TRBJ1-5, reads GAGVSQSPRYKVAKRGQDVALRCDPISGHVSLFWYQQALGQGPEFLTYFQNEAQLDKSGLPSDRFFAERPEGSVSTLKIQRTQQEDSAVYLCASSPYRVGIQPQHFGDGTRLSIL.

The chain uses TRBV11-1 and TRBJ2-1, with D uncertain. Trimming shortened V by 0 bases and J by 7 bases, and 10 bases separated the two germline ends. Per the germline V gene, CDR1 is SGHAT and CDR2 is FQDESV (reference sequence). The CDR3 runs 14 residues. CDR3: CASSLAYGRNEQFF. The CDR3 nucleotides read TGTGCCAGCAGCTTAGCATATGGCAGAAATGAGCAGTTCTTC.

The chain has TRBV28 and TRBJ1-5; D uncertain. The V gene's germline CDR1 is MDHEN and CDR2 SYDVKM. The CDR3 has 15 amino acids. V shed 6 bases and J shed 1 base, with 13 bases lying between them. CDR3: CASSPLRGSNQPQHF. The CDR3 region has the DNA TGTGCCAGCAGCCCCTTGCGGGGAAGCAATCAGCCCCAGCATTTT.

The chain carries TRBV7-8 and TRBJ2-1, with TRBD1 matching over 7 bases. This CDR3 has 15 residues. Germline-derived CDR1 and CDR2 are SGHVS and FQNEAQ. With V trimmed by 5 bases and J by 6 bases, 10 bases remained unmatched. The CDR3 here is CASSTIPTGVNEQFF. DNA of the CDR3: TGTGCCAGCAGCACCATTCCCACAGGGGTCAATGAGCAGTTCTTC.

The V gene is TRBV5-1, the J gene TRBJ1-1, with D perhaps TRBD1 (6 bases). Germline V gene sequence: CDR1 SGHRS, CDR2 YFSETQ. Between the trimmed V and J ends, which lost 7 bases and 4 bases, there was a span of 14 bases. This CDR3 is 13 amino acids long. Here the CDR3 reads CASSAQGTTEAFF. Here the CDR3 DNA reads TGCGCCAGCTCAGCCCAGGGGACCACTGAAGCTTTCTTT. The entire variable domain, with the rest obtained from reference TRBV5-1 and TRBJ1-1, is as follows: KAGVTQTPRYLIKTRGQQVTLSCSPISGHRSVSWYQQTPGQGLQFLFEYFSETQRNKGNFPGRFSGRQFSNSRSEMNVSTLELGDSALYLCASSAQGTTEAFFGQGTRLTVV.

V is TRBV2 and J is TRBJ1-4; possible D gene TRBD1, 5 bases. V was trimmed by 9 bases and J by 7 bases, leaving 21 bases between them. The germline gives CDR1 SNHLY, CDR2 FYNNEI. CDR3 length: 15 amino acids. In nucleotides, the CDR3 is TGTGCCAGTACCCGGGACTTGGGGGATGGTGAAAAACTGTTTTTT. It encodes CASTRDLGDGEKLFF.